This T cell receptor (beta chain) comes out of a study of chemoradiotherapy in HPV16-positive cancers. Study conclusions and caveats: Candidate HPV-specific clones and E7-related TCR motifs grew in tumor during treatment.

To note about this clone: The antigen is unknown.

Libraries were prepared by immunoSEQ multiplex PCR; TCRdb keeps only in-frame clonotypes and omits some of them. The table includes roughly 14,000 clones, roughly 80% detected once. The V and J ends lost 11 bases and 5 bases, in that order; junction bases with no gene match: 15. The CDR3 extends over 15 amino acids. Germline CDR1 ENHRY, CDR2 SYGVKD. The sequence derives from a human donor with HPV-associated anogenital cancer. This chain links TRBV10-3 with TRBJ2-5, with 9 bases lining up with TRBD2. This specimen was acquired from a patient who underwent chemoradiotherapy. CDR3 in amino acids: CASRVGLARMETQYF. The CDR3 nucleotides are TGTGCCTCACGAGTGGGACTAGCCCGTATGGAGACCCAGTACTTC.